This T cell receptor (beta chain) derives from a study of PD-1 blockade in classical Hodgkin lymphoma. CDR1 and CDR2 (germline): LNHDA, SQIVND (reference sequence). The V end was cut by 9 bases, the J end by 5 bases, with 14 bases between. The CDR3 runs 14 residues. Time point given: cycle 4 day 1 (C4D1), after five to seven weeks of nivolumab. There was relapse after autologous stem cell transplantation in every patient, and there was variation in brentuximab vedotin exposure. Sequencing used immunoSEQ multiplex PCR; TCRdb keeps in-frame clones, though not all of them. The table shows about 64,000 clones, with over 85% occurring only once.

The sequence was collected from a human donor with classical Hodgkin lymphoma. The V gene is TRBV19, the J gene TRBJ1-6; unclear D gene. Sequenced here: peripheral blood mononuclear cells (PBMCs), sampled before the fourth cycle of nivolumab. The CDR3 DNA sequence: TGTGCCAGAGGAGTCTTGTTCGATAATTCACCCCTCCACTTT. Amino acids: CARGVLFDNSPLHF.